One and the same sample provided the 31 T cell receptor beta chains below, sequenced in a study of T cell responses to AZD1222 COVID-19 vaccine (dated by TCRdb to about 2021). Libraries came from the immunoSEQ multiplex PCR assay. TCRdb carries this immuneACCESS record with in-frame sequences only. Its versions omit some clonotypes, under half of them owing to an unresolved V gene in the studies checked, with the rest unexplained. This sample lists fewer than 200,000 clones; roughly nine tenths were detected once. The top ten clones comprise approximately 1.6% of the sample. This specimen's time point label, per the study, means: baseline before first vaccination. The starting material was peripheral blood, obtained on day 0 of AZD1222 vaccination. The receptor source for this set is an adult in good health.

The chain combines TRBV19 with TRBJ1-4; possibly TRBD1 for D (5 bases). CDR1 and CDR2 (germline): LNHDA, SQIVND (reference sequence). The CDR3 has 13 residues. Trimming shortened V by 5 bases and J by 8 bases, and 12 bases separated the two germline ends. The CDR3: CASSSNRGEKLFF. CDR3 coding DNA: TGTGCCAGTAGTTCCAACCGGGGGGAAAAACTGTTTTTT.

This clone was counted a few times. This sequence joins TRBV6-1 and TRBJ2-7; 7 nucleotides agree with TRBD1. Germline V CDR1 and CDR2: MNHNS, SASEGT. V was clipped by 1 base and J by 6 bases; unmatched bases: 9. The CDR3 is 15 residues long. CDR3 amino acids: CASSEGVGQRAEQYF. Here the CDR3 DNA reads TGTGCCAGCAGTGAAGGGGTGGGACAGAGGGCCGAGCAGTACTTC.

V usage is TRBV5-5 and J usage is TRBJ2-1; TRBD1 is a possible D gene (6 bases). Trimming cost V 5 bases and J 1 base, with 13 bases left between them. The CDR3 is 15 residues long. Germline CDR1 is SGHKS and CDR2 is YYEKEE (reference sequence). CDR3: CASSPTGISYNEQFF. CDR3 DNA sequence: TGTGCCAGCAGTCCAACAGGGATATCCTACAATGAGCAGTTCTTC.

This clone was seen only a few times. Sequence at one end of the junction differs from germline and may be a read error. The chain has TRBV7-9 and TRBJ2-7; no reliable D call. Germline CDR1 is SEHNR and CDR2 is FQNEAQ (reference sequence). The CDR3 runs to 12 residues. The CDR3 nucleotides read TGTGCCAGCAGTTCTAAGACCTGGGAACTCGACTTC. Translation gives CASSSKTWELDF.

The chain is built from TRBV24-1 and TRBJ2-1; D gene uncertain. Per germline, CDR1 KGHDR and CDR2 SFDVKD. V was shortened by 1 base and J by 2 bases, with 23 bases between the two germline ends. The CDR3 runs to 20 residues. CDR3 sequence: CATSDFRVGGSVEAYNEQFF. CDR3 sequence (DNA): TGTGCCACCAGTGATTTTCGGGTGGGCGGTTCAGTCGAGGCCTACAATGAGCAGTTCTTC.

The CDR3 DNA reads as TGCGCCAGCAGTGAGTCGACGGGATATGGCTACACCTTC. The encoded protein is CASSESTGYGYTF. The genes are TRBV10-1 and TRBJ1-2; no clear D. This CDR3 is 13 amino acids long. The germline CDR1 and CDR2 sequences are WNHNN and SYGVQD (reference sequence). The V and J ends lost 0 bases and 5 bases respectively, with 7 bases between them.

The rearrangement uses TRBV6-2 or TRBV6-3 and TRBJ2-7; TRBD2 matches at 8 bases. Germline-derived CDR1 and CDR2 are MNHEY and SVGEGT. The CDR3 runs 14 residues. V gave up 4 bases and J gave up 0 bases; unmatched junction bases: 2. The CDR3 protein is CASSSSGSSYEQYF. Written as DNA, the CDR3 is TGTGCCAGCAGTTCGAGCGGGAGCTCCTACGAGCAGTACTTC.

The V gene is TRBV7-8, the J gene TRBJ2-1; 9 nucleotides agree with TRBD1. CDR3 size: 16 residues. CDR1 is SGHVS and CDR2 is FQNEAQ in the germline V gene. The trim removed 1 base at V and 1 base at J, leaving 2 bases unmatched. The CDR3 DNA follows: TGTGCCAGCAGCTTAGACGGGACAGGGTCCTACAATGAGCAGTTCTTC. This codes for CASSLDGTGSYNEQFF.

The chain has TRBV5-1 and TRBJ1-6; a possible D gene is TRBD1 (5 bases). Germline CDR1 is SGHRS and CDR2 is YFSETQ. The length of the CDR3 is 14 residues. V gave up 1 base and J gave up 8 bases, with 10 bases separating them. The CDR3 nucleotides are TGCGCCAGCAGCTTGACTGGGGGGGATTCACCCCTCCACTTT. This encodes CASSLTGGDSPLHF.

The chain links TRBV27 to TRBJ2-7; D is perhaps TRBD1 (6 bases). Germline V lookup: CDR1 MNHEY, CDR2 SMNVEV (reference sequence). V was trimmed by 5 bases and J by 5 bases, leaving 19 bases between them. The CDR3 consists of 15 residues. DNA for the CDR3: TGTGCCAGCAGTCTAGTTATGGCAGGGGTGAACGAGCAGTACTTC. It translates to CASSLVMAGVNEQYF.

This chain links TRBV6-5 with TRBJ1-3, with D hard to call. This CDR3 contains 14 residues. Trimming removed 2 bases at V and 3 bases at J, with 8 bases between. Germline assignment: CDR1 MNHEY and CDR2 SVGAGI. CDR3 residues: CASSYEGRGNTIYF. The CDR3 DNA follows: TGTGCCAGCAGTTACGAGGGCCGTGGAAACACCATATATTTT.

The J gene is TRBJ2-7, the V gene TRBV5-5; a possible D gene is TRBD2 (6 bases). Trimming took 0 bases from V and 5 from J, leaving 12 bases between them. The germline CDR1 and CDR2 sequences are SGHKS and YYEKEE (reference sequence). The CDR3 is 14 residues long. The CDR3 DNA reads as TGTGCCAGCAGCTTGGAGGGAGGATGGGACGAGCAGTACTTC. Amino acid sequence: CASSLEGGWDEQYF.

In its sample, this clone was seen a few times. The chain joins TRBV5-1 to TRBJ1-1; D perhaps matches TRBD1 (5 bases). Trimming removed 7 bases from V and 5 bases from J, with 21 bases in between. The CDR3 is 15 amino acids. Germline-derived CDR1 and CDR2 are SGHRS and YFSETQ. The CDR3, as DNA: TGCGCCAGCGGAAAGGCAATCGGGGGAGTGACTGAAGCTTTCTTT. Protein: CASGKAIGGVTEAFF.

Remarks on this clone: The same CDR3 also results from other DNA sequences found in this sample. V is TRBV5-1 and J is TRBJ2-1; 11 bases map to TRBD2. The length of the CDR3 is 16 residues. Germline CDR1 is SGHRS and CDR2 is YFSETQ. The V and J ends lost 0 bases and 4 bases, in that order; junction bases with no gene match: 3. The CDR3 loop reads CASSLGLAGGYNEQFF. The CDR3 region has the DNA TGCGCCAGCAGCTTGGGGCTAGCGGGGGGTTACAATGAGCAGTTCTTC.

The chain recombines TRBV11-3 with TRBJ2-2, with TRBD1 as a possible D gene (5 bases). Germline V gene sequence: CDR1 SGHNT, CDR2 YENEEA. V was shortened by 4 bases and J by 4 bases, with 10 bases between the two germline ends. The CDR3 runs to 14 residues. The CDR3 coding sequence is TGTGCCAGCAGCTCCAAAAGGGGCACCGGGGAGCTGTTTTTT. Translation: CASSSKRGTGELFF.

The rearrangement joins TRBV6-1 to TRBJ2-3, with 7 bases fitting TRBD2. Germline V lookup: CDR1 MNHNS, CDR2 SASEGT. This CDR3 comprises 17 residues. V dropped 0 bases and J dropped 6; count of bases not matched to a gene: 12. CDR3 nucleotides: TGTGCCAGCAGTGAAGCGCCGTGGGAGGGATGGTGGGATACGCAGTATTTT. This translates into CASSEAPWEGWWDTQYF.

This clone occurred a few times. The V call is TRBV27, the J call TRBJ1-2, with 8 nucleotides matching TRBD1. The CDR3 spans 16 residues. Germline V gene sequence: CDR1 MNHEY, CDR2 SMNVEV (reference sequence). V shed 2 bases and J 4 bases; nucleotides not matched to a gene: 9. The CDR3 nucleotides read TGTGCCAGCAGTTTAGTCTCCGGGACAGGAGCCTATGGCTACACCTTC. Residues: CASSLVSGTGAYGYTF.

The rearrangement links TRBV28 to TRBJ1-5; tentative D call: TRBD1 (6 bases). The V and J ends lost 2 bases and 5 bases respectively, with 7 bases between them. The CDR3 totals 13 residues. The germline CDR1 and CDR2 sequences are MDHEN and SYDVKM. Here the CDR3 reads CASSLRGDQPQHF. CDR3 nucleotides: TGTGCCAGCAGTTTAAGGGGGGATCAGCCCCAGCATTTT.

The table lists this clone with a count of one. This rearrangement joins TRBV7-3 to TRBJ1-5; the D is unclear. Germline V CDR1 and CDR2: SGHTA, FQGTGA. The CDR3 is made up of 17 amino acids. V gave up 5 bases and J gave up 4 bases, with 21 bases separating them. For the CDR3, the DNA is TGTGCCAGCAGCCCAACCCTCCGGACCAGGTTGAATCAGCCCCAGCATTTT. It codes for CASSPTLRTRLNQPQHF.

The chain links TRBV28 to TRBJ1-4; no definite D call. The CDR3 consists of 12 residues. V was cut by 5 bases and J by 8 bases, with 9 bases left in between. The germline CDR1 and CDR2 sequences are MDHEN and SYDVKM. The DNA of the CDR3 is TGTGCCAGCAGTCCCCTGACAGAAAAACTGTTTTTT. Protein product: CASSPLTEKLFF.

The chain employs TRBV4-1 and TRBJ2-2, with D possibly TRBD1 on 6 matching bases. V lost 3 bases and J 1 base, leaving 15 bases between the germline ends. Germline CDR1 MGHRA, CDR2 YSYEKL. This CDR3 spans 17 amino acids. The DNA for the CDR3 is TGCGCCAGCAGCCATCCCCCAACAGGGAGGAACACCGGGGAGCTGTTTTTT. Its protein is CASSHPPTGRNTGELFF.

This rearrangement joins TRBV28 to TRBJ1-4; D is unresolved. This CDR3 has 14 amino acids. The germline gives CDR1 MDHEN, CDR2 SYDVKM. V was cut by 3 bases and J by 7 bases, with 12 bases left in between. As DNA, the CDR3 is TGTGCCAGCAGTTTCGAGCCACGGGGTGAAAAACTGTTTTTT. Its translation: CASSFEPRGEKLFF. The entire variable domain, with the rest obtained from reference TRBV28 and TRBJ1-4, is as follows: DVKVTQSSRYLVKRTGEKVFLECVQDMDHENMFWYRQDPGLGLRLIYFSYDVKMKEKGDIPEGYSVSREKKERFSLILESASTNQTSMYLCASSFEPRGEKLFFGSGTQLSVL.

This clone was seen just once. CDR3 DNA: TGTGCCAGCAGTCTGGGACTAGCATCCACAGATACGCAGTATTTT. It is translated as CASSLGLASTDTQYF. The V and J genes are TRBV6-4 and TRBJ2-3; TRBD2 matches 9 bases. This CDR3 region has 15 residues. The germline V gene has CDR1 MRHNA and CDR2 SNTAGT. With 5 bases clipped from V and 2 bases from J, the junction kept 5 bases outside the gene matches.

This clone was seen just once. This chain uses TRBV6-1 with TRBJ2-1; 9 nucleotides align to TRBD2. This CDR3 spans 16 amino acids. The J segment lost 4 bases and the V segment lost 3 bases, leaving 7 bases of the junction unmatched. Germline V gives CDR1 MNHNS, CDR2 SASEGT. The CDR3 spells CASSEMAGGFYNEQFF. CDR3 sequence (DNA): TGTGCCAGCAGTGAGATGGCGGGAGGGTTTTACAATGAGCAGTTCTTC.

This clone was seen only a few times. The rearrangement joins TRBV19 to TRBJ1-1, with unresolved D. Per germline, CDR1 LNHDA and CDR2 SQIVND (reference sequence). This CDR3 has 12 residues. V lost 1 base to trimming and J lost 11 bases, with 11 bases between them. Here the CDR3 DNA reads TGTGCCAGTAGTATAGGGGGTCGAGCGGCTTTCTTT. This translates into CASSIGGRAAFF.

This chain links TRBV6-5 with TRBJ1-5; 7 bases fit TRBD1. Per germline, CDR1 MNHEY and CDR2 SVGAGI. J was trimmed by 4 bases and V by 6 bases; bases with no gene match: 6. The CDR3 consists of 14 residues. Here the CDR3 DNA reads TGTGCCAGCAGCTCCGGGACAGTGAATCAGCCCCAGCATTTT. Translated: CASSSGTVNQPQHF.

The gene calls are TRBV25-1 and TRBJ1-3, with D unresolved. Germline V gives CDR1 MGHDK, CDR2 SYGVNS. V lost 6 bases and J 1 base, leaving 19 bases between the germline ends. The CDR3 runs 17 residues. The CDR3 DNA reads as TGTGCCAGCAGAGGCCCGAGTTCCGGCTTGTCTGGAAACACCATATATTTT. It is translated as CASRGPSSGLSGNTIYF.

The chain links TRBV5-6 to TRBJ1-3, with a tentative D call TRBD1 (6 bases). Germline assignment: CDR1 SGHDT and CDR2 YYEEEE. Trimming shortened V by 2 bases and J by 0 bases, and 15 bases separated the two germline ends. This CDR3 is 17 amino acids long. CDR3 DNA: TGTGCCAGCAGCTTCTTTGAACAGGGCTACTCTGGAAACACCATATATTTT. It encodes CASSFFEQGYSGNTIYF.

CDR3 protein: CASSVATGELFF. The CDR3 region has the DNA TGTGCCAGCAGCGTAGCCACCGGGGAGCTGTTTTTT. The chain carries TRBV9 and TRBJ2-2; D ambiguous. Germline V gene sequence: CDR1 SGDLS, CDR2 YYNGEE. The CDR3 has 12 amino acids. Trimming removed 0 bases from V and 4 bases from J, with 1 base in between.

This clone was found once. The chain links TRBV2 to TRBJ2-1, with 7 bases lining up with TRBD1. The CDR3 sequence is 14 residues long. Per the germline V gene, CDR1 is SNHLY and CDR2 is FYNNEI. With 6 bases clipped from V and 10 bases from J, the junction kept 12 bases outside the gene matches. Here the CDR3 DNA reads TGTGCCAGCAGAGTACAGGGGAACCAAAAAGAGCAGTTCTTC. It encodes CASRVQGNQKEQFF.

The rearrangement joins TRBV11-2 to TRBJ1-6, with no clear D. The CDR3 has 15 amino acids. From germline, CDR1 is SGHAT and CDR2 FQNNGV. Trimming stripped 2 bases from V and 7 bases from J, with 12 bases between. The CDR3 loop is CASSLQGIENSPLHF. The CDR3 DNA is TGTGCCAGCAGCTTACAAGGCATAGAAAATTCACCCCTCCACTTT.